One sample yielded the 2 T cell receptor beta chains listed below, sequenced in a study of blood T cell repertoires in COVID-19. Profiling relied on immunoSEQ multiplex PCR, and the TCRdb table lists in-frame clones only, not all of them. The data contain nearly 350,000 clones, roughly 86% of them singletons. Sequencing was done on a sample of peripheral blood. The receptor source for this set is a woman aged 65 to 85 with COVID-19, enrolled during active disease.

This clone has more than one count but fewer than ten. The rearrangement links TRBV5-4 to TRBJ1-2; D unclear. In germline, CDR1 is SGHNT, CDR2 YYREEE (reference sequence). CDR3 length equals 11 residues. V was cut by 4 bases and J by 2 bases, with 3 bases left in between. CDR3 in amino acids: CASSANYGYTF. The CDR3 DNA reads as TGTGCCAGCAGCGCGAACTATGGCTACACCTTC.

CDR3 residues: CASSFGQPNSPLHF. DNA for the CDR3: TGCGCCAGCAGCTTCGGACAGCCGAATTCACCCCTCCACTTT. This chain links TRBV5-1 with TRBJ1-6, with D tentatively TRBD1 (6 bases). CDR1 SGHRS and CDR2 YFSETQ come from the germline V gene. The V end lost 2 bases, the J end lost 7 bases, and 10 bases lay between the germline ends. The CDR3 consists of 14 residues.